The 23 T cell receptor beta chains below come from one sample, sequenced in a study of T cell responses to AZD1222 COVID-19 vaccine. Method: immunoSEQ multiplex PCR; TCRdb's copy keeps in-frame clones and lacks some. The table includes 100,000 to 150,000 clones, 80% to 90% detected once. Sequencing used peripheral blood, obtained on day 0 of AZD1222 vaccination. Receptors originate from an adult in good health.

V usage is TRBV5-1 and J usage is TRBJ2-3, with TRBD2 matching over 8 bases. Germline V gene lookup returns CDR1 SGHRS and CDR2 YFSETQ. CDR3 length equals 14 residues. V dropped 4 bases and J dropped 6; count of bases not matched to a gene: 7. CDR3 in DNA: TGCGCCAGCAGCCCGGGACTAGTAGAGGATACGCAGTATTTT. Residues: CASSPGLVEDTQYF. The full variable domain, completed using reference TRBV5-1 and TRBJ2-3, is KAGVTQTPRYLIKTRGQQVTLSCSPISGHRSVSWYQQTPGQGLQFLFEYFSETQRNKGNFPGRFSGRQFSNSRSEMNVSTLELGDSALYLCASSPGLVEDTQYFGPGTRLTVL.

This clone was detected only a few times. The gene calls are TRBV29-1 and TRBJ1-2, with a weak D call TRBD1 (6 bases). The V gene lost 3 bases and the J gene lost 2 bases, with 10 bases spanning the gap. CDR1 and CDR2 (germline): SQVTM, ANQGSEA. CDR3 length: 13 amino acids. As DNA, the CDR3 is TGCAGCGTTGAGGGACACCGAAACTATGGCTACACCTTC. The encoded protein is CSVEGHRNYGYTF.

The chain is built from TRBV27 and TRBJ1-5; D remains unclear. The germline gives CDR1 MNHEY, CDR2 SMNVEV (reference sequence). This CDR3 contains 15 residues. V was clipped by 5 bases and J by 0 bases, with 11 bases between them. CDR3 sequence reads: CASSTDTHSNQPQHF. In DNA form, the CDR3 reads TGTGCCAGCAGTACAGACACACATAGCAATCAGCCCCAGCATTTT.

The chain recombines TRBV7-2 with TRBJ2-1; no reliable D call. CDR1 is SGHTA, CDR2 FQGNSA, per germline. V was cut by 5 bases and J by 2 bases, with 10 bases left in between. The CDR3 runs 14 residues. In DNA, the CDR3 is TGTGCCAGCAGCCTCCAGCCAGCCTACAATGAGCAGTTCTTC. This translates into CASSLQPAYNEQFF.

The chain recombines TRBV19 with TRBJ1-6; 7 bases align to TRBD1. CDR1 LNHDA and CDR2 SQIVND come from the germline V gene (reference sequence). V dropped 7 bases and J dropped 7; count of bases not matched to a gene: 10. The CDR3 is 15 amino acids. CDR3 amino acids: CASTREGARNSPLHF. The CDR3 DNA sequence: TGTGCCAGTACCCGGGAGGGGGCGCGGAATTCACCCCTCCACTTT.

As DNA, the CDR3 is TGCGCCAGCAGCCAAGATTTGGGAGGGGAAATAGGAGCTTTCTTT. This sequence encodes CASSQDLGGEIGAFF. J is TRBJ1-1 and V is TRBV4-3; D may be TRBD1 (5 bases). Germline V CDR1 and CDR2: LGHNA, YSLEER. The CDR3 is 15 amino acids. V was shortened by 0 bases and J by 10 bases, with 18 bases between the two germline ends.

The rearrangement joins TRBV24-1 to TRBJ2-3; 9 nucleotides match TRBD2. The CDR3 totals 15 residues. Germline-derived CDR1 and CDR2 are KGHDR and SFDVKD. The V and J ends lost 6 bases and 2 bases, in that order; junction bases with no gene match: 5. The CDR3 sequence: CATSSSGGPTDTQYF. CDR3 in DNA: TGTGCCACCAGTAGCAGCGGGGGGCCCACAGATACGCAGTATTTT.

The chain has TRBV9 and TRBJ2-3, with 8 bases aligning to TRBD2. J lost 0 bases, V lost 3 bases, and 6 bases had no gene match. The CDR3 contains 16 residues. Per the germline V gene, CDR1 is SGDLS and CDR2 is YYNGEE. Here the CDR3 reads CASSAYGGESTDTQYF. The CDR3 coding sequence is TGTGCCAGCAGCGCGTACGGGGGGGAAAGCACAGATACGCAGTATTTT.

This clone has a single count. The genes are TRBV11-2 and TRBJ2-7; 9 bases fit TRBD2. Germline lookup yields CDR1 SGHAT and CDR2 FQNNGV. Trimming removed 4 bases from V and 4 bases from J; junction bases left unmatched: 5. CDR3 length: 14 residues. In nucleotides, the CDR3 is TGTGCCAGCAGCTGGGGGACTAGCTGGTACGAGCAGTACTTC. Its translation: CASSWGTSWYEQYF.

This clone was counted only a few times. The chain is built from TRBV6-5 and TRBJ1-6; D perhaps matches TRBD1 (6 bases). Deletions cut 6 bases from V and 7 bases from J, with 10 bases between. The CDR3 covers 13 residues. Looked up from germline, CDR1 is MNHEY and CDR2 is SVGAGI. CDR3 region: CASRDTGNSPLHF. CDR3 DNA sequence: TGTGCCAGCAGGGATACAGGGAATTCACCCCTCCACTTT.

The chain employs TRBV29-1 and TRBJ1-2; D call uncertain. The CDR3 is made up of 13 amino acids. Germline loops: CDR1 SQVTM, CDR2 ANQGSEA. The V gene lost 1 base and the J gene lost 4 bases, with 10 bases spanning the gap. CDR3 region: CSVEGPLGYGYTF. The CDR3 DNA follows: TGCAGCGTTGAAGGCCCTTTGGGCTATGGCTACACCTTC.

The chain recombines TRBV7-2 with TRBJ2-2; perhaps TRBD2 as D (6 bases). The length of the CDR3 is 14 residues. Per the germline V gene, CDR1 is SGHTA and CDR2 is FQGNSA. V was clipped by 5 bases and J by 4 bases, with 11 bases between them. The DNA of the CDR3 is TGTGCCAGCAGCACTGTCGGGGGCACCGGGGAGCTGTTTTTT. This codes for CASSTVGGTGELFF.

The chain employs TRBV6-2 or TRBV6-3 and TRBJ2-3; 11 nucleotides line up with TRBD2. Germline assignment: CDR1 MNHEY and CDR2 SVGEGT. The CDR3 is 18 residues long. V lost 5 bases and J lost 2; bases outside the gene matches: 12. The CDR3 is CASSATRRLAGLTDTQYF. In DNA, the CDR3 is TGTGCCAGCAGTGCTACCCGTCGACTAGCGGGGCTCACAGATACGCAGTATTTT.

The V call is TRBV6-5, the J call TRBJ1-1; D not resolved. In germline, CDR1 is MNHEY, CDR2 SVGAGI. The CDR3 loop spans 13 amino acids. V was shortened by 6 bases and J by 0 bases, with 8 bases between the two germline ends. The CDR3 reads CASSLRVNTEAFF. In nucleotides, the CDR3 is TGTGCCAGCAGCTTAAGGGTGAACACTGAAGCTTTCTTT.

The V gene is TRBV2, the J gene TRBJ1-1; 7 bases match TRBD1. V lost 0 bases to trimming and J lost 8 bases; unmatched junction nucleotides: 6. The germline V gene has CDR1 SNHLY and CDR2 FYNNEI. This CDR3 spans 14 amino acids. The DNA of the CDR3 is TGTGCCAGCAGTGAAGCGGAGGGGGCGGCGGAAGCTTTCTTT. Amino acids: CASSEAEGAAEAFF.

The gene calls are TRBV5-1 and TRBJ2-5; D is perhaps TRBD2 (6 bases). The CDR3 is 14 residues long. Germline CDR1 reads SGHRS; CDR2 reads YFSETQ. The ends were cut back, 7 bases at V and 5 bases at J, with 18 bases in the middle. CDR3 bases: TGCGCCAGCTGTAACGAAGTGGGAGGCGAGACCCAGTACTTC. Its translation: CASCNEVGGETQYF.

V gene TRBV6-2 or TRBV6-3 combines with J gene TRBJ1-5, with D possibly matching TRBD1 (5 bases). V was cut by 5 bases and J by 0 bases, with 11 bases left in between. Germline V gene lookup returns CDR1 MNHEY and CDR2 SVGEGT. The CDR3 covers 15 residues. The CDR3 is CASSRDGLSNQPQHF. DNA of the CDR3: TGTGCCAGCAGTAGGGACGGTCTTAGCAATCAGCCCCAGCATTTT.

The chain employs TRBV4-2 and TRBJ2-7; TRBD2 agrees at 8 bases. Germline lookup yields CDR1 LGHNA and CDR2 YNFKEQ. The CDR3 length is 15 residues. V shed 5 bases, J shed 1 base, and the junction held 7 bases outside the gene matches. The CDR3 here is CASSSTSGSSYEQYF. Written as DNA, the CDR3 is TGTGCCAGCAGCTCTACCAGCGGGAGTTCCTACGAGCAGTACTTC.

The V and J genes are TRBV6-5 and TRBJ1-3; D gene ambiguous. Germline-derived CDR1 and CDR2 are MNHEY and SVGAGI. Trimming left V 2 bases short and J 0 bases short, with 8 bases between. This CDR3 region has 15 residues. CDR3: CASSYEVLSGNTIYF. In DNA, the CDR3 is TGTGCCAGCAGTTACGAGGTCCTCTCTGGAAACACCATATATTTT.

This clone was picked up a small number of times. This chain links TRBV5-4 with TRBJ2-2; D is perhaps TRBD2 (5 bases). The CDR3 spans 12 residues. Germline loops: CDR1 SGHNT, CDR2 YYREEE (reference sequence). The V and J ends lost 10 bases and 6 bases respectively, with 13 bases between them. DNA for the CDR3: TGTGCCTCCGTGGACTTTTCCGGGGAGCTGTTTTTT. This encodes CASVDFSGELFF.

This chain joins TRBV5-5 and TRBJ2-7, with D uncertain. Germline CDR1 reads SGHKS; CDR2 reads YYEKEE (reference sequence). The CDR3 is made up of 14 amino acids. V was cut by 1 base and J by 2 bases, with 10 bases left in between. The CDR3 DNA sequence: TGTGCCAGCAGCTTGAATCCAACAACCTACGAGCAGTACTTC. Its translation is CASSLNPTTYEQYF.

This clone was seen only a few times. The chain joins TRBV5-1 to TRBJ2-1, with 12 bases that match TRBD2. The V and J ends lost 0 bases and 13 bases, in that order; junction bases with no gene match: 5. CDR1 is SGHRS and CDR2 is YFSETQ in the germline V gene. CDR3 length equals 14 residues. CDR3 sequence reads: CASSLARLAGEQFF. CDR3 sequence (DNA): TGCGCCAGCAGCTTGGCCAGACTAGCGGGGGAACAGTTCTTC.

The chain is built from TRBV4-2 and TRBJ2-7; no clear D gene. The CDR3 sequence is 15 residues long. With 0 bases removed from V and 0 bases from J, the gap between germline ends came to 9 bases. Per the germline V gene, CDR1 is LGHNA and CDR2 is YNFKEQ. The CDR3 nucleotides are TGTGCCAGCAGCCAAGAATGGTCCAGCTCCTACGAGCAGTACTTC. This sequence encodes CASSQEWSSSYEQYF.